A selection of T cell receptor beta chains follows, all from one sample in a study of blood T cell repertoires in COVID-19. Sequencing used immunoSEQ multiplex PCR; TCRdb keeps in-frame clones, though not all of them. The data hold about 73,000 clones, with over 70% observed a single time. The sequenced sample consisted of peripheral blood. The receptors here all came from a man older than 75 with active or convalescent COVID-19. The CDR3 runs from the conserved cysteine through the conserved F or W. A D gene is named only where the DNA matches it firmly. Not all rows give a size; the values are once, few, many and, for expanded clones, a class.

>NA|TRBV6-4|NA|TRBJ2-3
CASSDSGRPSAPDTQYF
TGTGCCAGCAGTGACTCGGGGAGGCCCTCAGCCCCAGATACGCAGTATTTT
>NA|TRBV7-9|TRBD1|TRBJ1-1
CASSKRDRGTEAFF
TGTGCCAGCAGCAAACGAGACAGGGGCACTGAAGCTTTCTTT
>NA|TRBV6-5|TRBD1|TRBJ1-2
CASSFNPTGGDYGYTF
TGTGCCAGCAGTTTTAACCCAACAGGGGGAGACTATGGCTACACCTTC
>NA|TRBV5-8|TRBD2|TRBJ2-1
CAGPGGVNEQFF
TGTGCCGGCCCGGGAGGGGTCAATGAGCAGTTCTTC
>NA|TRBV30|TRBD2|TRBJ2-3
CAWSERLAGTDTQYF
TGTGCCTGGAGTGAAAGACTAGCGGGCACAGATACGCAGTATTTT
>once|TRBV6-5|TRBD1|TRBJ1-4
CASRSGTGEEKLFF
TGTGCCAGCAGGTCAGGGACAGGGGAAGAAAAACTGTTTTTT
>NA|TRBV15|NA|TRBJ2-2
CATSRGGTGELFF
TGTGCCACCAGCAGAGGAGGAACCGGGGAGCTGTTTTTT
>NA|TRBV7-8|NA|TRBJ2-2
CASSLGQPGTGELFF
TGTGCCAGCAGCTTAGGGCAGCCGGGCACCGGGGAGCTGTTTTTT
>NA|TRBV5-4|NA|TRBJ2-3
CASSFLTSLPDTQYF
TGTGCCAGCAGCTTTTTAACTAGCCTCCCAGATACGCAGTATTTT
>NA|TRBV5-5|TRBD1|TRBJ2-7
CASSLRWTGGYEQYF
TGTGCCAGCAGCTTGAGATGGACAGGGGGTTACGAGCAGTACTTC
>NA|TRBV6-5|NA|TRBJ2-3
CASSYSYTDTQYF
TGTGCCAGCAGTTACTCGTACACAGATACGCAGTATTTT
>NA|TRBV14|TRBD1|TRBJ2-7
CASSPRDRAGREQYF
TGTGCCAGCAGCCCGCGGGACAGGGCGGGTCGAGAGCAGTACTTC
>NA|TRBV6-6|NA|TRBJ1-6
CASSLRQAAGSYNSPLHF
TGTGCCAGCAGTCTCCGACAGGCCGCTGGTTCCTATAATTCACCCCTCCACTTT
>NA|TRBV4-2|TRBD2|TRBJ2-5
CASSQGDGGGTKTQYF
TGTGCCAGCAGCCAAGGGGACGGGGGGGGTACGAAGACCCAGTACTTC
>NA|TRBV5-6|TRBD2|TRBJ2-1
CASSPAGGAYNEQFF
TGTGCCAGCAGCCCAGCGGGGGGAGCCTACAATGAGCAGTTCTTC
>NA|TRBV5-8|NA|TRBJ1-1
CASSLTGIEAFF
TGTGCCAGCAGCTTGACAGGGATTGAAGCTTTCTTT
>NA|TRBV9|NA|TRBJ1-2
CASSAGGKGYGYTF
TGTGCCAGCAGCGCCGGGGGGAAAGGCTATGGCTACACCTTC
>NA|TRBV6-1|TRBD1|TRBJ2-2
CASSDHRGRSGELFF
TGTGCCAGCAGTGACCACAGGGGGCGCTCCGGGGAGCTGTTTTTT
>NA|TRBV5-6|TRBD2|TRBJ2-7
CASSLPSGSSYEQYF
TGTGCCAGCAGCTTGCCTAGCGGGAGCTCCTACGAGCAGTACTTC
>NA|TRBV19|NA|TRBJ2-5
CASSARTRGETQYF
TGTGCCAGTAGTGCCCGGACGAGGGGGGAGACCCAGTACTTC
>NA|TRBV28|NA|TRBJ2-1
CASSSHSSVGQFF
TGTGCCAGCAGTTCGCACTCTAGCGTGGGGCAGTTCTTC
>few|TRBV9|NA|TRBJ1-1
CASSVGQGNAEAFF
TGTGCCAGCAGCGTAGGGCAGGGTAACGCTGAAGCTTTCTTT
>NA|TRBV7-2|TRBD2|TRBJ2-7
CASSLILAGAYEQYF
TGTGCCAGCAGCTTAATACTAGCGGGAGCCTACGAGCAGTACTTC
>NA|TRBV7-9|NA|TRBJ1-1
CASSLDGRVTEAFF
TGTGCCAGCAGCTTAGATGGCAGGGTCACTGAAGCTTTCTTT
>NA|TRBV7-6|TRBD2|TRBJ2-1
CASSPTSGNFFNEQFF
TGTGCCAGCAGCCCTACTAGCGGGAATTTTTTTAATGAGCAGTTCTTC
>NA|TRBV3-1/TRBV3-2|TRBD1|TRBJ1-2
CASSQRTGSRTNYGYTF
TGTGCCAGCAGCCAAAGGACAGGTAGTCGGACTAACTATGGCTACACCTTC
>once|TRBV11-3|NA|TRBJ2-2
CASSSPTRRGELFF
TGTGCCAGCAGCTCCCCGACTAGACGCGGGGAGCTGTTTTTT
>NA|TRBV18|NA|TRBJ1-5
CASSPPPGIGNQPQHF
TGTGCCAGCTCACCTCCTCCGGGGATAGGCAATCAGCCCCAGCATTTT
>NA|TRBV2|NA|TRBJ2-7
CASSIRGHYEQYF
TGTGCCAGCAGTATCCGTGGCCACTACGAGCAGTACTTC
>NA|TRBV19|NA|TRBJ1-5
CASMQFDSYNQPQHF
TGTGCCAGTATGCAGTTCGACAGCTACAATCAGCCCCAGCATTTT
>NA|TRBV6-5|TRBD1|TRBJ1-6
CASSSRQGARYSPLHF
TGTGCCAGCAGTTCCCGACAGGGGGCGCGTTATTCACCCCTCCACTTT
>NA|TRBV24-1|NA|TRBJ2-3
CATSDSSAGGTDTQYF
TGTGCCACCAGTGATAGTTCGGCAGGGGGCACAGATACGCAGTATTTT
>NA|TRBV19|NA|TRBJ2-7
CGGLARHEQYF
TGTGGAGGCCTAGCGAGACACGAGCAGTACTTC
>NA|TRBV11-2|TRBD1|TRBJ2-1
CASSPRQGAPYNEQFF
TGTGCCAGCAGCCCCCGACAGGGGGCTCCTTACAATGAGCAGTTCTTC
>few|TRBV6-4|NA|TRBJ1-2
CASSVDQGSGYTF
TGTGCCAGCAGCGTCGACCAAGGGAGTGGCTACACCTTC
>NA|TRBV2|NA|TRBJ1-4
CATVDRFGEKLFF
TGTGCCACGGTCGACCGGTTCGGGGAAAAACTGTTTTTT
>NA|TRBV5-4|NA|TRBJ2-3
CASSLLLSDTDTQYF
TGTGCCAGCAGCTTGTTATTGAGCGACACAGATACGCAGTATTTT
>NA|TRBV19|NA|TRBJ1-2
CASSIVGGRGYGYTF
TGTGCCAGTAGTATAGTCGGGGGGCGCGGCTATGGCTACACCTTC
>NA|TRBV6-1|NA|TRBJ1-5
CASSEARRGLSNQPQHF
TGTGCCAGCAGTGAAGCCCGACGGGGTCTTAGCAATCAGCCCCAGCATTTT
>few|TRBV3-1/TRBV3-2|NA|TRBJ1-1
CASSQGSRGSEAFF
TGTGCCAGCAGCCAAGGGTCGAGGGGGTCTGAAGCTTTCTTT
>NA|TRBV19|TRBD1|TRBJ2-7
CASSAATGSGEQYF
TGTGCCAGTAGTGCAGCGACAGGGTCGGGGGAGCAGTACTTC
>NA|TRBV5-1|TRBD1|TRBJ2-2
CASSPGGASGELFF
TGCGCCAGCAGCCCAGGGGGCGCTTCCGGGGAGCTGTTTTTT
>NA|TRBV5-4|TRBD1|TRBJ2-7
CASSKGQGVSYEQYF
TGTGCCAGCAGCAAAGGACAGGGGGTCTCCTACGAGCAGTACTTC
>once|TRBV5-1|NA|TRBJ1-2
CASSQTGQRINYGYTF
TGCGCCAGCAGCCAGACGGGACAAAGAATAAACTATGGCTACACCTTC
>NA|TRBV4-2|TRBD2|TRBJ2-1
CASSPLAGIGEQFF
TGTGCCAGCAGCCCACTAGCGGGAATTGGTGAGCAGTTCTTC
>NA|TRBV30|TRBD1|TRBJ1-5
CAWSFGTGNQPQHF
TGTGCCTGGAGTTTCGGGACAGGGAATCAGCCCCAGCATTTT
>NA|TRBV5-1|NA|TRBJ2-6
CASTREAPGANVLTF
TGCGCCAGCACCAGGGAGGCACCTGGGGCCAACGTCCTGACTTTC